What follows are 8 T cell receptor beta chains derived from one specimen sequenced in a study of T cell clonotyping in hematopoietic cell transplantation. The time point here: recipient sample about 28 days before transplant, after cytoreduction. Here immunoSEQ multiplex PCR was the method, and the copy in TCRdb shows in-frame clones only, minus some. The sample yields tens of thousands of clones, around 96% seen once. The specimen was peripheral blood mononuclear cells, collected before stem cell transplant. The source is a woman aged 50 to 65 with acute myeloid leukemia. Some clones in this sample may be carry-over from other donors' samples.

The V call is TRBV6-5, the J call TRBJ1-1; tentative D call: TRBD1 (5 bases). Trimming shortened V by 5 bases and J by 1 base, and 14 bases separated the two germline ends. Per the germline V gene, CDR1 is MNHEY and CDR2 is SVGAGI. The CDR3 extends over 15 amino acids. In DNA, the CDR3 is TGTGCCAGCAGTAAAGGGACCGGGAAGAACACTGAAGCTTTCTTT. Translation: CASSKGTGKNTEAFF.

The gene calls are TRBV29-1 and TRBJ2-5; 10 bases are shared with TRBD2. CDR3 length equals 14 residues. Trimming removed 6 bases from V and 6 bases from J; junction bases left unmatched: 10. CDR1 SQVTM and CDR2 ANQGSEA come from the germline V gene. The CDR3 coding sequence is TGCAGCGTCGAGGGGCTAGCGGGAGATAAGACCCAGTACTTC. Translated, it gives CSVEGLAGDKTQYF.

This clone ranks as medium-sized. V usage is TRBV4-2 and J usage is TRBJ2-7; 12 bases line up with TRBD2. Germline trimming cut 1 base from V and 7 bases from J; bases unmatched to any gene: 8. Germline V lookup: CDR1 LGHNA, CDR2 YNFKEQ. This CDR3 region has 16 residues. The CDR3: CASSQANLAGGREQYF. CDR3 nucleotide sequence: TGTGCCAGCAGCCAAGCCAATCTAGCGGGAGGGAGAGAGCAGTACTTC.

J is TRBJ1-1 and V is TRBV28, with TRBD1 as a possible D gene (5 bases). V gave up 5 bases and J gave up 1 base, with 11 bases separating them. The CDR3 sequence is 14 residues long. CDR1 and CDR2 from the germline V gene are MDHEN and SYDVKM. The CDR3 DNA reads TGTGCCAGCAGTCAGGGAGGCACGAACACTGAAGCTTTCTTT. This codes for CASSQGGTNTEAFF.

V and J are TRBV6-1 and TRBJ1-2, with D unclear. V was trimmed by 1 base and J by 3 bases, leaving 9 bases between them. This CDR3 contains 14 residues. The germline gives CDR1 MNHNS, CDR2 SASEGT. The CDR3 protein is CASSEGNRYYGYTF. The CDR3 nucleotides are TGTGCCAGCAGTGAAGGGAACAGATACTATGGCTACACCTTC.

The V call is TRBV6-5, the J call TRBJ2-5; D possibly corresponds to TRBD1 (6 bases). The CDR3 length is 14 residues. V was trimmed by 0 bases and J by 2 bases, leaving 7 bases between them. CDR1 and CDR2 (germline): MNHEY, SVGAGI. This CDR3 is CASSYSDRQETQYF. The CDR3 bases are TGTGCCAGCAGTTACTCGGACAGACAAGAGACCCAGTACTTC.

The V call is TRBV9, the J call TRBJ1-6; D is ambiguous. The CDR3 is made up of 13 amino acids. With 0 bases removed from V and 8 bases from J, the gap between germline ends came to 6 bases. Germline lookup yields CDR1 SGDLS and CDR2 YYNGEE. CDR3 sequence (DNA): TGTGCCAGCAGCGTAGTGAGGGATTCACCCCTCCACTTT. The encoded protein is CASSVVRDSPLHF. Full variable domain (missing parts from reference TRBV9 and TRBJ1-6): DSGVTQTPKHLITATGQRVTLRCSPRSGDLSVYWYQQSLDQGLQFLIQYYNGEERAKGNILERFSAQQFPDLHSELNLSSLELGDSALYFCASSVVRDSPLHFGNGTRLTVT.

The chain combines TRBV30 with TRBJ1-1; the D gene is possibly TRBD1 (5 bases). This CDR3 spans 13 amino acids. Germline V gene lookup returns CDR1 GTSNPN and CDR2 SVGIG (reference sequence). Deletions cut 0 bases from V and 5 bases from J, with 10 bases between. CDR3 in DNA: TGTGCCTGGAGTGTACGGAGGGGTACTGAAGCTTTCTTT. Translation gives CAWSVRRGTEAFF. The whole variable domain, filled in from reference TRBV30 and TRBJ1-1, reads SQTIHQWPATLVQPVGSPLSLECTVEGTSNPNLYWYRQAAGRGLQLLFYSVGIGQISSEVPQNLSASRPQDRQFILSSKKLLLSDSGFYLCAWSVRRGTEAFFGQGTRLTVV.